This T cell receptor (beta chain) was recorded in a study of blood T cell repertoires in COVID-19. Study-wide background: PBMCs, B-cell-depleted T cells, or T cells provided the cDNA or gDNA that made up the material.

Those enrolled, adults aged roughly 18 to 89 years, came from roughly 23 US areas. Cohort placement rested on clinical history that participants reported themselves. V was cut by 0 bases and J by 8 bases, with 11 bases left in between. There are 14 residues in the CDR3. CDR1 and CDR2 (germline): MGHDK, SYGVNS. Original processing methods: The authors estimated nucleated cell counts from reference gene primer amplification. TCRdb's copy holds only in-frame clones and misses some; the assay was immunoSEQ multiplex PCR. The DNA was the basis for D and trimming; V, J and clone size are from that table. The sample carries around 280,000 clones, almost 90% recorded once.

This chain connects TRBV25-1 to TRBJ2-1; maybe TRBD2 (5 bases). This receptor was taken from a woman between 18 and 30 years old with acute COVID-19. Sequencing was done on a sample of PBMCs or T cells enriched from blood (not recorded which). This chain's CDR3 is CASSEYEGIDEQFF. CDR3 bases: TGTGCCAGCAGTGAATACGAGGGTATCGATGAGCAGTTCTTC.